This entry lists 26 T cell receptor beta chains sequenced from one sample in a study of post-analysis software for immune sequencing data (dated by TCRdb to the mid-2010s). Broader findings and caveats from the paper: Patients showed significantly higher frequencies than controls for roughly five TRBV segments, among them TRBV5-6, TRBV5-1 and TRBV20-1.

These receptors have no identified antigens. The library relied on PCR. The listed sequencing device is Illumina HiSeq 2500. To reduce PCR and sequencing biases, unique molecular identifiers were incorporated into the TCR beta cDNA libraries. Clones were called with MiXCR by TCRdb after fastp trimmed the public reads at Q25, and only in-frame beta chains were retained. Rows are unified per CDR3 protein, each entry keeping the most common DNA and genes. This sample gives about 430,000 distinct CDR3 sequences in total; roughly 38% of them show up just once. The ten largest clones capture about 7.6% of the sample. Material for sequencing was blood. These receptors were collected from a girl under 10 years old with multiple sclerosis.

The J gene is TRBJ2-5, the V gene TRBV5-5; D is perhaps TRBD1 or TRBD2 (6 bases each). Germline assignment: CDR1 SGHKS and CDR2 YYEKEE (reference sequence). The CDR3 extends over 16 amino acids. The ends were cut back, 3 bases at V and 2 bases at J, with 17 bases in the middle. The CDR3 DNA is TGTGCCAGCAGCTCCGTGGGGGGCACGGGGCAAGAGACCCAGTACTTC. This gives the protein CASSSVGGTGQETQYF.

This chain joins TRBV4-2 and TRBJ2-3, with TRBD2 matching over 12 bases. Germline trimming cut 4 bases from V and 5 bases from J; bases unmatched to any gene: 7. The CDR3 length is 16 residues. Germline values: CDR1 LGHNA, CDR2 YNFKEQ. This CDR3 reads CASSRYPGLAGDTQYF. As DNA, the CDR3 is TGTGCCAGCAGCCGATACCCGGGACTAGCGGGAGATACGCAGTATTTT.

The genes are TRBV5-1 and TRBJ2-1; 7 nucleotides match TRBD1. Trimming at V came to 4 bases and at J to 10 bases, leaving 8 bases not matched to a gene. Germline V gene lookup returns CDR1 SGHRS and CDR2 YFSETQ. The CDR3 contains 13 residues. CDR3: CASSTGQPGEQFF. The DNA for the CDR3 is TGCGCCAGCAGCACGGGACAGCCGGGGGAGCAGTTCTTC.

CDR3 residues: CASRSRPPRTSGTTDTQYF. CDR3 DNA: TGTGCCAGCAGATCTCGGCCCCCCAGGACTAGCGGGACCACAGATACGCAGTATTTT. The rearrangement links TRBV12-3 or TRBV12-4 to TRBJ2-3, with 12 positions matching TRBD2. The CDR3 has 19 amino acids. With V trimmed by 6 bases and J by 2 bases, 15 bases remained unmatched.

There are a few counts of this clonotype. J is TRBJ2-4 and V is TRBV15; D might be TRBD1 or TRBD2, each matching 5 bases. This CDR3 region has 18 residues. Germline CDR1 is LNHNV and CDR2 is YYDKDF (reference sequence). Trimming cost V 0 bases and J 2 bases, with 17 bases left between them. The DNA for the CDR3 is TGTGCCACCAGCAGAGATTCGGCAGTGACGGGGCCCAAAAACATTCAGTACTTC. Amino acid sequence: CATSRDSAVTGPKNIQYF.

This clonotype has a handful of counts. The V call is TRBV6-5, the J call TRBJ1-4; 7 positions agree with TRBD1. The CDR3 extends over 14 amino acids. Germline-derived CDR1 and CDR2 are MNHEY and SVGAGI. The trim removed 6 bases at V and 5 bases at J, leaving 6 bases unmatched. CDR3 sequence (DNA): TGTGCCAGCAGGACGGGACAGAGGAATGAAAAACTGTTTTTT. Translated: CASRTGQRNEKLFF.

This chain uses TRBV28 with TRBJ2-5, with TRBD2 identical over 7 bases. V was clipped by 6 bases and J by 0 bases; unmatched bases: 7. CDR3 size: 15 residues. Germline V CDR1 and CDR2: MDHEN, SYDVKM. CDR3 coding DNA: TGTGCCAGCAGCCCTAGCGGCTGGTACCAAGAGACCCAGTACTTC. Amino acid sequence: CASSPSGWYQETQYF.

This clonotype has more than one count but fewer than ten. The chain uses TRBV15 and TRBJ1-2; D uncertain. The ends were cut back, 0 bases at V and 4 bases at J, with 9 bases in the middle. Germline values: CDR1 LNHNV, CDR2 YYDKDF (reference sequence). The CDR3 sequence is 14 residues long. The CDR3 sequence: CATSRDPGSYGYTF. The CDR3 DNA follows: TGTGCCACCAGCAGAGACCCGGGGAGCTATGGCTACACCTTC.

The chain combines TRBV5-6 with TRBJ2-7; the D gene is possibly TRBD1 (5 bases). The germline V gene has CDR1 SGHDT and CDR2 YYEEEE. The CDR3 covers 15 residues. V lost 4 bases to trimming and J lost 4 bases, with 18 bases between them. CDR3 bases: TGTGCCAGCAGCCGCCACCTGGGGCCCCGATACGAGCAGTACTTC. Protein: CASSRHLGPRYEQYF. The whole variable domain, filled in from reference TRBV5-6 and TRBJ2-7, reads DAGVTQSPTHLIKTRGQQVTLRCSPKSGHDTVSWYQQALGQGPQFIFQYYEEEERQRGNFPDRFSGHQFPNYSSELNVNALLLGDSALYLCASSRHLGPRYEQYFGPGTRLTVT.

In DNA, the CDR3 is TGTGCCAGCTCAGGGAAGACAGGGCCTTCCTACGAGCAGTACTTC. Translating gives CASSGKTGPSYEQYF. J is TRBJ2-7 and V is TRBV18; 7 positions match TRBD1. The CDR3 has 15 residues. Germline V gene lookup returns CDR1 KGHSH and CDR2 LQKENI. With 5 bases clipped from V and 1 base from J, the junction kept 8 bases outside the gene matches.

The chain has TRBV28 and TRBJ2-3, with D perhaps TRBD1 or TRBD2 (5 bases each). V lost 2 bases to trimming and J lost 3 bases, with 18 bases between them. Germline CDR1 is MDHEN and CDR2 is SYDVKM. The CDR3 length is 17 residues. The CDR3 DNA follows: TGTGCCAGCAGTTTACCCGAGGGGAACGGACAAACAGATACGCAGTATTTT. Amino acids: CASSLPEGNGQTDTQYF. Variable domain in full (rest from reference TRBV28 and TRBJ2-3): DVKVTQSSRYLVKRTGEKVFLECVQDMDHENMFWYRQDPGLGLRLIYFSYDVKMKEKGDIPEGYSVSREKKERFSLILESASTNQTSMYLCASSLPEGNGQTDTQYFGPGTRLTVL.

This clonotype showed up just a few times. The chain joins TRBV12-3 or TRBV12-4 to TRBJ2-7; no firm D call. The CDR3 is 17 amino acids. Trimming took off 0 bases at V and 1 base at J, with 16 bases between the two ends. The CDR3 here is CASSLASPGGSSYEQYF. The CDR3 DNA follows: TGTGCCAGCAGTTTAGCAAGTCCTGGCGGTAGTTCCTACGAGCAGTACTTC.

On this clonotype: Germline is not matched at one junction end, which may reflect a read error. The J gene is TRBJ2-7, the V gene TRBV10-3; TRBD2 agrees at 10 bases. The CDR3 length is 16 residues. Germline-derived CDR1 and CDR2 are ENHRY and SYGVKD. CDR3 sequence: CAISDLAGESSYEQYF. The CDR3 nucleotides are TGTGCCATTAGTGACCTAGCGGGAGAGAGCTCCTACGAGCAGTACTTC.

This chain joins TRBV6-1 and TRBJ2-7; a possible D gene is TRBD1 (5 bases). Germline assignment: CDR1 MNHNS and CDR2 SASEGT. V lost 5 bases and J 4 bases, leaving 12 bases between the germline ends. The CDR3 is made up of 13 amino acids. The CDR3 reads CASSNPRVYEQYF. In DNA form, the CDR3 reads TGTGCCAGCAGTAACCCCAGGGTTTACGAGCAGTACTTC.

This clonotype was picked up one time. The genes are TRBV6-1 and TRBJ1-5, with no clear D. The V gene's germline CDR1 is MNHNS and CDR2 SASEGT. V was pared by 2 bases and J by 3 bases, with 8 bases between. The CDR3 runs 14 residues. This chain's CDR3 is CASSETRVNQPQHF. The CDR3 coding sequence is TGTGCCAGCAGTGAAACTAGAGTCAATCAGCCCCAGCATTTT.

CDR3 bases: TGTGCCAGCAGTTTAAGGCAGGGGGGCGAGCAGTACTTC. Protein sequence: CASSLRQGGEQYF. The chain carries TRBV27 and TRBJ2-7; TRBD1 might be the D (7 bases). Looked up from germline, CDR1 is MNHEY and CDR2 is SMNVEV (reference sequence). The CDR3 totals 13 residues. Trimming removed 2 bases from V and 6 bases from J, with 11 bases in between.

CDR3: CASSPTATSDRANYGYTF. The CDR3 DNA sequence: TGTGCCAGCAGCCCTACAGCTACATCGGACAGGGCCAACTATGGCTACACCTTC. The chain recombines TRBV7-9 with TRBJ1-2, with TRBD1 identical over 8 bases. The CDR3 has 18 residues. V was clipped by 5 bases and J by 2 bases; unmatched bases: 16. Looked up from germline, CDR1 is SEHNR and CDR2 is FQNEAQ (reference sequence). Drawing the rest from reference TRBV7-9 and TRBJ1-2, the complete variable domain is DTGVSQNPRHKITKRGQNVTFRCDPISEHNRLYWYRQTLGQGPEFLTYFQNEAQLEKSRLLSDRFSAERPKGSFSTLEIQRTEQGDSAMYLCASSPTATSDRANYGYTFGSGTRLTVV.

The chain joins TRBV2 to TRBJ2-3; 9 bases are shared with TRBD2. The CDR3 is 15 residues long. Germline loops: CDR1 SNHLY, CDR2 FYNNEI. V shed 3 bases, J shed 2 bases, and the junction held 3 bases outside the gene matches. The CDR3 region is CASSEPSGNTDTQYF. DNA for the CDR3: TGTGCCAGCAGTGAGCCTAGCGGGAACACAGATACGCAGTATTTT.

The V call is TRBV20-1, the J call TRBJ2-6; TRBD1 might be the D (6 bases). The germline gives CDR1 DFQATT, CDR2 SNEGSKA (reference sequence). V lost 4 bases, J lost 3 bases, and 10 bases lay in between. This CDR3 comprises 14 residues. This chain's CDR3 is CSATTGRGANVLTF. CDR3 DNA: TGCAGTGCTACCACAGGGCGTGGGGCCAACGTCCTGACTTTC.

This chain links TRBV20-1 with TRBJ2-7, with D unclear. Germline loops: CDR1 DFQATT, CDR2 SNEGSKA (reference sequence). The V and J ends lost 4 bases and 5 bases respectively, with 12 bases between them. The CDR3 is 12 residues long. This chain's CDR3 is CSAIAALDEQYF. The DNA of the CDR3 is TGCAGTGCTATTGCCGCCCTGGACGAGCAGTACTTC.

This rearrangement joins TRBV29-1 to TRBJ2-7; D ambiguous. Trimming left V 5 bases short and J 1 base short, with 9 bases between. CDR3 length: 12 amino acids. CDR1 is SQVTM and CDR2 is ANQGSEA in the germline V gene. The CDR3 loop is CSVRHSSYEQYF. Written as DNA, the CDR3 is TGCAGCGTTAGACATTCTTCCTACGAGCAGTACTTC.

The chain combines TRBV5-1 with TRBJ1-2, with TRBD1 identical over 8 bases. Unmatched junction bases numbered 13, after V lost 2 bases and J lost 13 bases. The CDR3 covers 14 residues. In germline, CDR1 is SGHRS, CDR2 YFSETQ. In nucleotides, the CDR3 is TGCGCCAGCAGCTTTTTAGGGACAGGTGCGCTTGGCACCTTC. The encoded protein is CASSFLGTGALGTF.

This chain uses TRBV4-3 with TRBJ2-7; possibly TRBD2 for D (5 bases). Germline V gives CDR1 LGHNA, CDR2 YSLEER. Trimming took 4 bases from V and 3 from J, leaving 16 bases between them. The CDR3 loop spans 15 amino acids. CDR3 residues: CASSPEFEGYYEQYF. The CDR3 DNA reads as TGCGCCAGCAGCCCGGAGTTTGAGGGATACTACGAGCAGTACTTC.

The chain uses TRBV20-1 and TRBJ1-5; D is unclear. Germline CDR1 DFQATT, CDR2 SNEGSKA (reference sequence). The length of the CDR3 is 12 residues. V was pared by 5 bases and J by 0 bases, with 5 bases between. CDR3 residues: CSAPYSNQPQHF. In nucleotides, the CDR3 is TGCAGTGCTCCTTATAGCAATCAGCCCCAGCATTTT.

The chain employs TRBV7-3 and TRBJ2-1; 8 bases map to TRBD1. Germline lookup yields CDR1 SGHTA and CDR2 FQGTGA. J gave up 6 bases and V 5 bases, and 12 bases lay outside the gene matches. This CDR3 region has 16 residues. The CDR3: CASSPNPGGKVNEQFF. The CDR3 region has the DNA TGTGCCAGCAGCCCTAACCCAGGGGGCAAGGTCAATGAGCAGTTCTTC.

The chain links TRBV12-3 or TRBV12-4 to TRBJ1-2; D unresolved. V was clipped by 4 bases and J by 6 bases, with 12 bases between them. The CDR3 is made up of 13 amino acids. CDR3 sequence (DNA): TGTGCCAGCAGTTACGTACGGTGGAATGGCTACACCTTC. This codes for CASSYVRWNGYTF.